This T cell receptor beta chain was sequenced during a study of cytomegalovirus exposure and HLA in healthy donors. Notes on the study in general: In a later analysis, at a false discovery rate of 0.05, 15,000 to 20,000 TCR beta sequences matched HLA alleles. A later analysis linked a missense variant in DCLRE1C to the trimming of TCR beta V and J genes. DRB1 showed the most TCR associations and HLA-C the fewest in a later analysis, as rates varied by HLA locus.

Primers: 60 Vbeta forward and 13 Jbeta reverse. TCRdb's copy holds only in-frame clones and misses some; the assay was immunoSEQ multiplex PCR. The sample yields 140,000 to 150,000 clones, more than 75% seen once. Healthy people donating bone marrow made up the donors. The length of the CDR3 is 16 residues. J was trimmed by 1 base and V by 5 bases; bases with no gene match: 6. Germline V CDR1 and CDR2: SGHVS, FQNEAQ. A note on this clone: Its antigen is not known.

The gene calls are TRBV7-8 and TRBJ2-3; 10 nucleotides line up with TRBD2. The sequence was obtained from a man aged 35 to 55 in good health and CMV-seronegative. Sequencing was carried out using PBMCs. In DNA form, the CDR3 reads TGTGCCAGCAGCCCTAGGACTAGCGGTCGCACAGATACGCAGTATTTT. Translating gives CASSPRTSGRTDTQYF.